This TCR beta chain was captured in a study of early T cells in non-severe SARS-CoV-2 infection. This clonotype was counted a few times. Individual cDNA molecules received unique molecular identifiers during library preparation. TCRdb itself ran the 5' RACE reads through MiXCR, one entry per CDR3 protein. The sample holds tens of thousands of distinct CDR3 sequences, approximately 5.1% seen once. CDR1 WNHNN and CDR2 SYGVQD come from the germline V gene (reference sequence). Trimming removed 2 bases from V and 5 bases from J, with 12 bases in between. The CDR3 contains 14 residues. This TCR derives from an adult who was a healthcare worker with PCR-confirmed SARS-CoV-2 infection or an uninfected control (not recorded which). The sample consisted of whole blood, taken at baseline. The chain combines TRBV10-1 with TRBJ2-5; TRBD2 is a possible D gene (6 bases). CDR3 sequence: CASSEGGPVETQYF. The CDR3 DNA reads TGCGCCAGCAGTGAGGGAGGGCCGGTGGAGACCCAGTACTTC.